A selection of T cell receptor beta chains follows, all from one sample in a study of T-cell memory formation after mild COVID-19. TCRdb ran MiXCR on the 5' RACE reads and lists one entry per CDR3 protein. The table lists 200,000 to 250,000 distinct CDR3 sequences, over 7.5% of them singletons. The sample was PBMCs or a T cell subset sorted from them (not recorded which). These receptor sequences come from a man aged 18 to 30 who had mild COVID-19 (a few samples of this study predate the infection). Cell type and time point are not known. The CDR3 runs from the conserved cysteine through the conserved F or W. Each record gives: J gene, V gene, clone size, D gene, CDR3 protein, CDR3 DNA. D genes are given only for firm matches. Part of the rows lack a size; the others show once, few, many or a class for expanded clones.

j_call: TRBJ1-2
v_call: TRBV7-9
clone_size: few
d_call: .
cdr3_aa: CASSPSGNYGYTF
cdr3_nt: TGTGCCAGCAGCCCGTCAGGGAACTATGGCTACACCTTC

j_call: TRBJ2-5
v_call: TRBV7-3
clone_size: few
d_call: TRBD1
cdr3_aa: CASSLQPLRQGETQYF
cdr3_nt: TGTGCCAGCAGCTTACAACCCTTGCGACAGGGGGAGACCCAGTACTTC

j_call: TRBJ1-2
v_call: TRBV5-1
clone_size: few
d_call: TRBD1
cdr3_aa: CASSVGQGAYGYTF
cdr3_nt: TGCGCCAGCAGCGTGGGACAGGGCGCTTATGGCTACACCTTC

j_call: TRBJ2-3
v_call: TRBV7-8
clone_size: few
d_call: .
cdr3_aa: CASSLGAVLTTDTQYF
cdr3_nt: TGTGCCAGCAGCTTAGGCGCCGTACTAACCACAGATACGCAGTATTTT

j_call: TRBJ2-1
v_call: TRBV7-2
clone_size: many
d_call: TRBD2
cdr3_aa: CASSQLAGAGRGQFF
cdr3_nt: TGTGCCAGCAGTCAACTAGCGGGGGCCGGACGGGGGCAGTTCTTC

j_call: TRBJ1-6
v_call: TRBV27
clone_size: many
d_call: .
cdr3_aa: CASSRTNSPLHF
cdr3_nt: TGTGCCAGCAGTCGAACAAATTCACCCCTCCACTTT

j_call: TRBJ1-5
v_call: TRBV29-1
clone_size: .
d_call: .
cdr3_aa: CSDPRGSNQPQHF
cdr3_nt: TGCAGCGACCCACGGGGAAGCAATCAGCCCCAGCATTTT

j_call: TRBJ1-6
v_call: TRBV20-1
clone_size: many
d_call: .
cdr3_aa: CSARPVSYNSPLHF
cdr3_nt: TGCAGTGCTAGACCGGTCTCCTATAATTCACCCCTCCACTTT

j_call: TRBJ2-1
v_call: TRBV2
clone_size: .
d_call: .
cdr3_aa: CASTPESYNEQFF
cdr3_nt: TGTGCCAGCACGCCAGAATCCTACAATGAGCAGTTCTTC

j_call: TRBJ2-1
v_call: TRBV5-1
clone_size: .
d_call: TRBD2
cdr3_aa: CASSLLAQPSNEQFF
cdr3_nt: TGCGCCAGCAGCTTACTAGCGCAACCGAGCAATGAGCAGTTCTTC

j_call: TRBJ1-4
v_call: TRBV6-5
clone_size: .
d_call: .
cdr3_aa: CASSAGDSNEKLFF
cdr3_nt: TGTGCCAGCAGCGCCGGTGACTCCAATGAAAAACTGTTTTTT

j_call: TRBJ2-1
v_call: TRBV20-1
clone_size: .
d_call: TRBD2
cdr3_aa: CSARPLAGGSYNEQFF
cdr3_nt: TGCAGTGCTAGGCCCCTAGCGGGGGGCTCCTACAATGAGCAGTTCTTC

j_call: TRBJ1-4
v_call: TRBV18
clone_size: few
d_call: .
cdr3_aa: CASSPGYTDEKLFF
cdr3_nt: TGTGCCAGCTCACCAGGGTATACGGATGAAAAACTGTTTTTT

j_call: TRBJ2-3
v_call: TRBV5-4
clone_size: many
d_call: TRBD1
cdr3_aa: CASSLVGWGTGGVVGTDTQYF
cdr3_nt: TGTGCCAGCAGCTTGGTAGGGTGGGGGACAGGGGGCGTTGTCGGCACAGATACGCAGTATTTT

j_call: TRBJ1-5
v_call: TRBV15
clone_size: many
d_call: TRBD1
cdr3_aa: CATSRSMGQTNQPQHF
cdr3_nt: TGTGCCACCAGCAGATCCATGGGACAGACAAATCAGCCCCAGCATTTT

j_call: TRBJ1-5
v_call: TRBV5-1
clone_size: .
d_call: .
cdr3_aa: CASSLDGTQPQHF
cdr3_nt: TGCGCCAGCAGCTTGGACGGGACTCAGCCCCAGCATTTT

j_call: TRBJ2-2
v_call: TRBV5-1
clone_size: .
d_call: .
cdr3_aa: CATSVPETNTGELFF
cdr3_nt: TGCGCCACCTCTGTACCCGAAACGAACACCGGGGAGCTGTTTTTT

j_call: TRBJ2-2
v_call: TRBV6-6
clone_size: .
d_call: .
cdr3_aa: CASSYMGRQEVGELFF
cdr3_nt: TGTGCCAGCAGTTATATGGGGAGACAGGAGGTCGGGGAGCTGTTTTTT

j_call: TRBJ1-6
v_call: TRBV18
clone_size: .
d_call: .
cdr3_aa: CASSPDGYWYSPLHF
cdr3_nt: TGTGCCAGCTCACCGGACGGTTATTGGTATTCACCCCTCCACTTT

j_call: TRBJ2-1
v_call: TRBV12-3/TRBV12-4
clone_size: few
d_call: TRBD1
cdr3_aa: CASIPRWDSRNEQFF
cdr3_nt: TGTGCCAGCATCCCCCGGTGGGACAGTAGGAATGAGCAGTTCTTC

j_call: TRBJ1-1
v_call: TRBV7-2
clone_size: .
d_call: .
cdr3_aa: CASSFRGVRPNTEAFF
cdr3_nt: TGTGCCAGCAGCTTCAGGGGAGTGAGGCCCAACACTGAAGCTTTCTTT

j_call: TRBJ1-2
v_call: TRBV5-4
clone_size: few
d_call: TRBD1
cdr3_aa: CASISTGTGAGRYTF
cdr3_nt: TGTGCCAGCATCTCCACCGGGACAGGGGCGGGACGCTACACCTTC

j_call: TRBJ1-3
v_call: TRBV12-3/TRBV12-4
clone_size: few
d_call: .
cdr3_aa: CASSLFQGGNTIYF
cdr3_nt: TGTGCCAGCAGTTTGTTCCAGGGAGGAAACACCATATATTTT

j_call: TRBJ2-3
v_call: TRBV3-1
clone_size: .
d_call: .
cdr3_aa: CASSQSVGAIADTQYF
cdr3_nt: TGTGCCAGCAGCCAATCCGTGGGGGCCATTGCAGATACGCAGTATTTT

j_call: TRBJ2-5
v_call: TRBV4-3
clone_size: many
d_call: TRBD1
cdr3_aa: CASSQEPPGQGKETQYF
cdr3_nt: TGCGCCAGCAGCCAAGAGCCTCCGGGACAGGGGAAAGAGACCCAGTACTTC

j_call: TRBJ2-2
v_call: TRBV5-1
clone_size: many
d_call: .
cdr3_aa: CASSLAVGNTGELFF
cdr3_nt: TGCGCCAGCAGCTTGGCTGTGGGGAACACCGGGGAGCTGTTTTTT

j_call: TRBJ2-5
v_call: TRBV6-1
clone_size: .
d_call: TRBD2
cdr3_aa: CASSGLAGKAQYF
cdr3_nt: TGTGCCAGCAGTGGACTAGCGGGGAAGGCCCAGTACTTC

j_call: TRBJ1-2
v_call: TRBV20-1
clone_size: .
d_call: .
cdr3_aa: CSARPDGYYGYTF
cdr3_nt: TGCAGTGCCCGCCCGGACGGGTACTATGGCTACACCTTC

j_call: TRBJ1-1
v_call: TRBV6-4
clone_size: few
d_call: TRBD1
cdr3_aa: CASRPTGEGTEAFF
cdr3_nt: TGTGCCAGCAGACCGACAGGGGAGGGGACTGAAGCTTTCTTT

j_call: TRBJ2-1
v_call: TRBV24-1
clone_size: few
d_call: .
cdr3_aa: CATSDRLYNEQFF
cdr3_nt: TGTGCCACCAGTGATCGTCTCTACAATGAGCAGTTCTTC

j_call: TRBJ2-5
v_call: TRBV3-1
clone_size: .
d_call: .
cdr3_aa: CASRTQGGGTQYF
cdr3_nt: TGTGCCAGCAGAACTCAGGGCGGCGGGACCCAGTACTTC

j_call: TRBJ2-1
v_call: TRBV5-1
clone_size: .
d_call: TRBD2
cdr3_aa: CASSLGVASGGPGDEQFF
cdr3_nt: TGCGCCAGCAGCTTGGGAGTGGCTAGCGGGGGTCCCGGGGATGAGCAGTTCTTC

j_call: TRBJ2-5
v_call: TRBV6-5
clone_size: .
d_call: TRBD2
cdr3_aa: CASSYTGGSRETQYF
cdr3_nt: TGTGCCAGCAGTTACACCGGGGGGAGCAGAGAGACCCAGTACTTC

j_call: TRBJ1-1
v_call: TRBV11-1
clone_size: few
d_call: .
cdr3_aa: CASRQTGWGTEAFF
cdr3_nt: TGTGCCAGCAGACAGACCGGTTGGGGCACTGAAGCTTTCTTT

j_call: TRBJ1-5
v_call: TRBV7-3
clone_size: .
d_call: .
cdr3_aa: CASSFLVGQPQHF
cdr3_nt: TGTGCCAGCAGCTTCTTGGTAGGCCAGCCCCAGCATTTT

j_call: TRBJ1-2
v_call: TRBV11-2
clone_size: .
d_call: TRBD1
cdr3_aa: CASSAPGQGASNYGYTF
cdr3_nt: TGTGCCAGCAGCGCTCCGGGACAGGGGGCTAGTAACTATGGCTACACCTTC

j_call: TRBJ2-5
v_call: TRBV5-1
clone_size: many
d_call: TRBD1
cdr3_aa: CASSSGQGLETQYF
cdr3_nt: TGCGCCAGCAGCTCGGGACAGGGGTTAGAGACCCAGTACTTC

j_call: TRBJ1-5
v_call: TRBV7-2
clone_size: .
d_call: TRBD1
cdr3_aa: CASSSDRVQPQHF
cdr3_nt: TGTGCCAGCAGCTCCGACAGGGTACAGCCCCAGCATTTT

j_call: TRBJ2-5
v_call: TRBV12-3/TRBV12-4
clone_size: few
d_call: TRBD2
cdr3_aa: CASSKWRGGGNQETQYF
cdr3_nt: TGTGCCAGCAGTAAATGGAGGGGCGGGGGGAACCAAGAGACCCAGTACTTC

j_call: TRBJ2-5
v_call: TRBV7-2
clone_size: .
d_call: TRBD2
cdr3_aa: CASSLAGGNQETQYF
cdr3_nt: TGTGCCAGCAGCTTGGCGGGGGGCAACCAAGAGACCCAGTACTTC

j_call: TRBJ1-1
v_call: TRBV12-3/TRBV12-4
clone_size: many
d_call: .
cdr3_aa: CASSLGSGRSTEAFF
cdr3_nt: TGTGCCAGCAGTTTAGGGTCGGGGAGAAGCACTGAAGCTTTCTTT

j_call: TRBJ2-7
v_call: TRBV20-1
clone_size: .
d_call: .
cdr3_aa: CSASSYEQYF
cdr3_nt: TGCAGTGCTAGTAGTTACGAGCAGTACTTC

j_call: TRBJ2-6
v_call: TRBV14
clone_size: many
d_call: .
cdr3_aa: CASSRGSSGANVLTF
cdr3_nt: TGTGCCAGCAGCCGAGGAAGCTCTGGGGCCAACGTCCTGACTTTC

j_call: TRBJ2-1
v_call: TRBV2
clone_size: .
d_call: TRBD2
cdr3_aa: CASSGGAGTSYNEQFF
cdr3_nt: TGTGCCAGCAGCGGGGGAGCGGGGACCTCCTACAATGAGCAGTTCTTC

j_call: TRBJ1-1
v_call: TRBV20-1
clone_size: .
d_call: .
cdr3_aa: CSAGLFRDEAFF
cdr3_nt: TGCAGTGCTGGCCTTTTCAGAGATGAAGCTTTCTTT

j_call: TRBJ2-4
v_call: TRBV2
clone_size: many
d_call: .
cdr3_aa: CASSSPNQDQYF
cdr3_nt: TGTGCCAGCAGTTCTCCCAACCAGGATCAGTACTTC